This section outlines one T cell receptor (beta chain) sequence together with its context. Its cognate antigen is unknown. The libraries of TRB cDNA were prepared using 5' RACE with UMI labels. Using the 5' RACE reads, TCRdb records one entry per CDR3 protein without DNA. Its table records around 60,000 distinct CDR3 sequences. Germline-derived CDR1 and CDR2 are SGHDN and FVKESK. The CDR3 has 13 amino acids. The sample comes from a study of CXCR3-negative and CXCR3-positive naive CD8 T cells. In the study overall: Per library, roughly 1.4 +/- 0.3 million reads; some 140 million TRB reads overall. Overall study findings and caveats: CXCR3-positive naive cells carried more hydrophobic TRB CDR3s than CXCR3-negative ones. The study found that naive CXCR3-negative and CXCR3-positive cells shared TRBV-TRBJ usage, while memory cells differed.

Source material: naive CXCR3+ CD8+ T cells from blood. The subset was: CD45RO-CCR7+CD27+CD95- naive CD8+ T cells expressing CXCR3 (TNR3+). This receptor was taken from a human donor in good health. Some clones in this sample may be carry-over from other donors' samples. V gene TRBV14 combines with J gene TRBJ2-7. CDR3 region: CASSHFGSYEQYF.